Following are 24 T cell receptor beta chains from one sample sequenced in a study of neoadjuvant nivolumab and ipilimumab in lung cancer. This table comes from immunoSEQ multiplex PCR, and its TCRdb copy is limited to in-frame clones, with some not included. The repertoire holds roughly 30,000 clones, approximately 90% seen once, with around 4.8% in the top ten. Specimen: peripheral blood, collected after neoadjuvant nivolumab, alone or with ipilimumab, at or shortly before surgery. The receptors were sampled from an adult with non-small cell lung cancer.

The CDR3 spells CASNRQGLMNTEAFF. The CDR3 DNA reads TGCGCCAGCAACCGGCAGGGTTTGATGAACACTGAAGCTTTCTTT. The chain joins TRBV4-1 to TRBJ1-1; D is perhaps TRBD1 (5 bases). V was trimmed by 7 bases and J by 0 bases, leaving 15 bases between them. This CDR3 has 15 amino acids. Germline V gene sequence: CDR1 MGHRA, CDR2 YSYEKL.

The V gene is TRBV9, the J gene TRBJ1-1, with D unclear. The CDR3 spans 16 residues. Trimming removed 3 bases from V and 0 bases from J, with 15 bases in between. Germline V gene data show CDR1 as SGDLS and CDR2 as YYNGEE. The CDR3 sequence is CASSASTSIMNTEAFF. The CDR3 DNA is TGTGCCAGCAGCGCCTCAACCTCTATTATGAACACTGAAGCTTTCTTT.

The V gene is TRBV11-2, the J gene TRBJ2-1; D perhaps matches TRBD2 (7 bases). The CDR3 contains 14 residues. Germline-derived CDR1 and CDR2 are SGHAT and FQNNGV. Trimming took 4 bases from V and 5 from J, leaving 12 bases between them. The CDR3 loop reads CASSWGGGDNEQFF. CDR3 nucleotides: TGTGCCAGCAGCTGGGGAGGGGGGGACAATGAGCAGTTCTTC.

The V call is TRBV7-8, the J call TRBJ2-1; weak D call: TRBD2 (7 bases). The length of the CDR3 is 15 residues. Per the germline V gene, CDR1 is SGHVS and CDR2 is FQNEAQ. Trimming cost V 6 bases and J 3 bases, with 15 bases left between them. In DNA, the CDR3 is TGTGCCAGCAGTAGGGGGGGGCCCATCTACAATGAGCAGTTCTTC. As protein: CASSRGGPIYNEQFF.

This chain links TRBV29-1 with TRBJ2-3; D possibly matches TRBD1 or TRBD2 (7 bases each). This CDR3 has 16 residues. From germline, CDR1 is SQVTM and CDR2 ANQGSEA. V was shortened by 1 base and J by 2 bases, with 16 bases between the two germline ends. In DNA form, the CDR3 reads TGCAGCGTTGAAGGGGAGGGGGCGCCGTCCACAGATACGCAGTATTTT. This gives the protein CSVEGEGAPSTDTQYF.

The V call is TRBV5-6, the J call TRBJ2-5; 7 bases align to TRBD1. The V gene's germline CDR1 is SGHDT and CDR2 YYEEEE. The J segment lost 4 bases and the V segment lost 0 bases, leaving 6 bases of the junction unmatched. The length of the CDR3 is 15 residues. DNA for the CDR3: TGTGCCAGCAGCTTGGCCGGGGCAGGGGGAGAGACCCAGTACTTC. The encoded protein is CASSLAGAGGETQYF. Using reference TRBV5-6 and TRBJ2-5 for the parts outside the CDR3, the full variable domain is DAGVTQSPTHLIKTRGQQVTLRCSPKSGHDTVSWYQQALGQGPQFIFQYYEEEERQRGNFPDRFSGHQFPNYSSELNVNALLLGDSALYLCASSLAGAGGETQYFGPGTRLLVL.

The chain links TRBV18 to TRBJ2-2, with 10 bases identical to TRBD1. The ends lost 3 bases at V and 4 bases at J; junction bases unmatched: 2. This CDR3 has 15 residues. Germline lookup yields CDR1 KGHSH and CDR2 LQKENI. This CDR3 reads CASSPGTGVTGELFF. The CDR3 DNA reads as TGTGCCAGCTCACCCGGGACAGGGGTCACCGGGGAGCTGTTTTTT.

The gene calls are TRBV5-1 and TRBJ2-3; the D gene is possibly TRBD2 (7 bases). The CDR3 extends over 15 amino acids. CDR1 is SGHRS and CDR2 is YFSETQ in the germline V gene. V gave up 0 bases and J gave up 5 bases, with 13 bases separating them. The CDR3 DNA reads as TGCGCCAGCAGCTTGGGCGGGGGCAGGGGAGATACGCAGTATTTT. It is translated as CASSLGGGRGDTQYF.

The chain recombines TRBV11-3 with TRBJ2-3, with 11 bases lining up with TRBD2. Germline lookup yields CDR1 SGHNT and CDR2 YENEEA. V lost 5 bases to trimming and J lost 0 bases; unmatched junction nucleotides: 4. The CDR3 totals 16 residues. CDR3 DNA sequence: TGTGCCAGCAGCCGAACTAGCGGGAGTAGCACAGATACGCAGTATTTT. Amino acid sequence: CASSRTSGSSTDTQYF.

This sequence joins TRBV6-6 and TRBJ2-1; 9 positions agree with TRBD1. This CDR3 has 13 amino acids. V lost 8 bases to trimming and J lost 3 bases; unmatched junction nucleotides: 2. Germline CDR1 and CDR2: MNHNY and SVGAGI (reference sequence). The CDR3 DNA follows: TGTGCCAGCGAGGGACAGGGCTACAATGAGCAGTTCTTC. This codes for CASEGQGYNEQFF.

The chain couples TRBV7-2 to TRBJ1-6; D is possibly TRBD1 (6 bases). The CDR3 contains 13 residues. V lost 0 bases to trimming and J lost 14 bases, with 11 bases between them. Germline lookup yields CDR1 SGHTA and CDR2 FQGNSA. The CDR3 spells CASSLASGAALHF. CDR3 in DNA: TGTGCCAGCAGCTTAGCTTCGGGGGCAGCCCTCCACTTT.

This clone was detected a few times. As DNA, the CDR3 is TGTGCCAGCAGCTCTCCCCGCGAGAACACTGAAGCTTTCTTT. Translated: CASSSPRENTEAFF. The V call is TRBV5-4, the J call TRBJ1-1; D is uncertain. This CDR3 contains 14 residues. The V gene's germline CDR1 is SGHNT and CDR2 YYREEE (reference sequence). The V end lost 3 bases, the J end lost 1 base, and 10 bases lay between the germline ends.

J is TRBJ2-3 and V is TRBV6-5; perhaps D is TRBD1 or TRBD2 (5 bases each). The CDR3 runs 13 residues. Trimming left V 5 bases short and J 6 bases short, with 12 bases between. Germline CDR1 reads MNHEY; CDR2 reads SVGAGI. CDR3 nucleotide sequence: TGTGCCAGCAGTCGACAGCGGAGGGATACGCAGTATTTT. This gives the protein CASSRQRRDTQYF.

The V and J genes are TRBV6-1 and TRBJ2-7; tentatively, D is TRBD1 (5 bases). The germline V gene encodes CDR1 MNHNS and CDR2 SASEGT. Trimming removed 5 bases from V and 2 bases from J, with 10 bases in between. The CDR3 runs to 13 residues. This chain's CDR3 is CASSQGGPYEQYF. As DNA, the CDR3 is TGTGCCAGCAGTCAGGGTGGTCCCTACGAGCAGTACTTC.

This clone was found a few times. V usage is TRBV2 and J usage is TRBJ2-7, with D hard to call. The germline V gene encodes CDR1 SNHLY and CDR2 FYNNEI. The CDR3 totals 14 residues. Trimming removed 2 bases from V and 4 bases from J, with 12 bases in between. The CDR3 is CASSEQVADYEQYF. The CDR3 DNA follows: TGTGCCAGCAGTGAACAGGTGGCCGATTACGAGCAGTACTTC. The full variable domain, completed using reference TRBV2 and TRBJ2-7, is EPEVTQTPSHQVTQMGQEVILRCVPISNHLYFYWYRQILGQKVEFLVSFYNNEISEKSEIFDDQFSVERPDGSNFTLKIRSTKLEDSAMYFCASSEQVADYEQYFGPGTRLTVT.

In DNA, the CDR3 is TGTGCCAGCAGAGGGACAGCCACAGATACGCAGTATTTT. It codes for CASRGTATDTQYF. This sequence joins TRBV6-1 and TRBJ2-3; 7 nucleotides align to TRBD1. The length of the CDR3 is 13 residues. Germline-derived CDR1 and CDR2 are MNHNS and SASEGT. V shed 6 bases, J shed 2 bases, and the junction held 2 bases outside the gene matches.

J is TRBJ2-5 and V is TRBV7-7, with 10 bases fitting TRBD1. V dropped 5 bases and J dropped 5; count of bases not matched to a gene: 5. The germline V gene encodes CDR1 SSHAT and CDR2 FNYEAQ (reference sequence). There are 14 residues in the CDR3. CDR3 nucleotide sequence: TGTGCCAGCAGCCAGGGACAGGGGAGGGAGACCCAGTACTTC. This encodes CASSQGQGRETQYF.

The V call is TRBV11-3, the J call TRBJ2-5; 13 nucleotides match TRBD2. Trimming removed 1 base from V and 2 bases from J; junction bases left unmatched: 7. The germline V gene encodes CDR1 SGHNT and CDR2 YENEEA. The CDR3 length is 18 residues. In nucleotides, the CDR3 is TGTGCCAGCAGCTTAGGCTCGACTAGCGGGGGGCTACAAGAGACCCAGTACTTC. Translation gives CASSLGSTSGGLQETQYF.

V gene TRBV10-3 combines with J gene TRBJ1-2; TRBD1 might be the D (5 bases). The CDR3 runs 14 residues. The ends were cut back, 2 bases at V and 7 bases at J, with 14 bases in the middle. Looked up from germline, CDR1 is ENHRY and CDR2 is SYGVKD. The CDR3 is CAISEAEGMGGYTF. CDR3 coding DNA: TGTGCCATCAGTGAGGCGGAGGGGATGGGTGGCTACACCTTC.

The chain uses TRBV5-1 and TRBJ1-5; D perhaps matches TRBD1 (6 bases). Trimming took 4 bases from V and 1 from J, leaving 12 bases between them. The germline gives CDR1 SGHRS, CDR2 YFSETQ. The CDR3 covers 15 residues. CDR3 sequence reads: CASSRDTGSNQPQHF. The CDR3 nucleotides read TGCGCCAGCAGCCGAGATACAGGGAGCAATCAGCCCCAGCATTTT.

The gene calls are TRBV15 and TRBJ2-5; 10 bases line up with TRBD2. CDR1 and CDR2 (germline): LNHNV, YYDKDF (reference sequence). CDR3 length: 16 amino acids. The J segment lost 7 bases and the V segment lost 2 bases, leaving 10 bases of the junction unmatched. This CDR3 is CATSRLAGESEATQYF. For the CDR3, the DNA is TGTGCCACCAGCAGACTAGCGGGGGAGTCCGAGGCGACCCAGTACTTC.

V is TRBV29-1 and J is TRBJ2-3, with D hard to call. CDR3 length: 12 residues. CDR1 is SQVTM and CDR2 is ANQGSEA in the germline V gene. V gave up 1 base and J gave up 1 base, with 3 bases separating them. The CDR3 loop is CSVEGGTDTQYF. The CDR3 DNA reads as TGCAGCGTTGAAGGAGGCACAGATACGCAGTATTTT.

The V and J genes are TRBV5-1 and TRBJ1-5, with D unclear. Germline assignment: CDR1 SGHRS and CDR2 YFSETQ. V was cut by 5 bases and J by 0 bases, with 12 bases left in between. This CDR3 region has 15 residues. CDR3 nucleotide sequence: TGCGCCAGCAGAGAAGGGTCAAATAGCAATCAGCCCCAGCATTTT. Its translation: CASREGSNSNQPQHF.

DNA for the CDR3: TGTGCCAGCTCACTTGACAGGAGGTACGAGCAGTACTTC. Translation gives CASSLDRRYEQYF. V gene TRBV18 combines with J gene TRBJ2-7, with D possibly matching TRBD1 (6 bases). Germline V gene lookup returns CDR1 KGHSH and CDR2 LQKENI. Trimming removed 4 bases at V and 4 bases at J, with 11 bases between. The CDR3 extends over 13 amino acids. The full variable domain, its missing parts supplied by reference TRBV18 and TRBJ2-7, is NAGVMQNPRHLVRRRGQEARLRCSPMKGHSHVYWYRQLPEEGLKFMVYLQKENIIDESGMPKERFSAEFPKEGPSILRIQQVVRGDSAAYFCASSLDRRYEQYFGPGTRLTVT.